Following are 24 T cell receptor beta chains from one sample sequenced in a study of blood T cells in healthy people across ages. With a J-beta primer mix and a sample-barcoded 5' primer, a second PCR ran about 6 to 11 cycles. TCRdb itself ran the 5' RACE reads through MiXCR, one entry per CDR3 protein. Seen here are approximately 1,000,000 distinct CDR3 sequences, under 40% observed once, and the top ten hold around 14%. The sequenced material came from blood. The receptors stem from a man between 18 and 29 years old in good health.

The chain joins TRBV7-2 to TRBJ1-1; the D gene is possibly TRBD1 (5 bases). This CDR3 has 16 amino acids. Germline values: CDR1 SGHTA, CDR2 FQGNSA. V lost 1 base to trimming and J lost 5 bases, with 17 bases between them. CDR3: CASSLDNRLSRTEAFF. The CDR3 DNA is TGTGCCAGCAGCTTAGACAACAGGCTCTCGAGGACTGAAGCTTTCTTT.

The rearrangement joins TRBV27 to TRBJ1-6; TRBD1 is a possible D gene (5 bases). Trimming stripped 0 bases from V and 8 bases from J, with 11 bases between. Germline loops: CDR1 MNHEY, CDR2 SMNVEV (reference sequence). This CDR3 has 15 residues. The chain's CDR3 is CASSLSQGVYSPLHF. As DNA, the CDR3 is TGTGCCAGCAGTTTATCGCAGGGAGTATATTCACCCCTCCACTTT.

The V and J genes are TRBV4-2 and TRBJ2-1; the D is unclear. This CDR3 has 14 residues. The V end lost 6 bases, the J end lost 8 bases, and 17 bases lay between the germline ends. CDR1 and CDR2 from the germline V gene are LGHNA and YNFKEQ. CDR3 region: CASSPGLTSHEQFF. CDR3 in DNA: TGTGCCAGCAGTCCCGGCCTCACCAGCCATGAGCAGTTCTTC.

The genes are TRBV2 and TRBJ1-1; no reliable D call. There are 14 residues in the CDR3. V was shortened by 6 bases and J by 8 bases, with 19 bases between the two germline ends. Germline V gives CDR1 SNHLY, CDR2 FYNNEI. CDR3 sequence reads: CASSPTPQSEEAFF. CDR3 bases: TGTGCCAGCAGCCCCACCCCACAGAGTGAGGAAGCTTTCTTT.

This rearrangement joins TRBV29-1 to TRBJ1-2, with 9 bases lining up with TRBD1. Germline V gives CDR1 SQVTM, CDR2 ANQGSEA. CDR3 length: 13 residues. The trim removed 7 bases at V and 3 bases at J, leaving 6 bases unmatched. This CDR3 is CSAEDRGYYGYTF. The CDR3 bases are TGCAGCGCCGAGGACAGGGGTTACTATGGCTACACCTTC. Looking up the rest from reference TRBV29-1 and TRBJ1-2 gives the full variable domain: SAVISQKPSRDICQRGTSLTIQCQVDSQVTMMFWYRQQPGQSLTLIATANQGSEATYESGFVIDKFPISRPNLTFSTLTVSNMSPEDSSIYLCSAEDRGYYGYTFGSGTRLTVV.

The gene calls are TRBV10-3 and TRBJ2-7; possibly TRBD2 for D (5 bases). V was pared by 5 bases and J by 6 bases, with 11 bases between. CDR1 is ENHRY and CDR2 is SYGVKD in the germline V gene. The CDR3 covers 12 residues. CDR3 amino acids: CAISQASGEQYF. CDR3 coding DNA: TGTGCCATCAGTCAGGCGAGCGGCGAGCAGTACTTC.

The gene calls are TRBV7-9 and TRBJ2-5, with D perhaps TRBD1 or TRBD2 (6 bases each). This CDR3 has 15 residues. Between the trimmed V and J ends, which lost 2 bases and 13 bases, there was a span of 23 bases. CDR1 SEHNR and CDR2 FQNEAQ come from the germline V gene (reference sequence). In DNA form, the CDR3 reads TGTGCCAGCAGCTTACGACAAGGGGGGAACAATGAGCGGTACTTC. Translation: CASSLRQGGNNERYF.

The sample holds a few counts of this clonotype. The rearrangement links TRBV25-1 to TRBJ1-2; TRBD1 is a possible D gene (6 bases). The CDR3 covers 13 residues. Germline values: CDR1 MGHDK, CDR2 SYGVNS. The ends were cut back, 5 bases at V and 4 bases at J, with 11 bases in the middle. The CDR3 DNA is TGTGCCAGCAGTATAGGGGGGGGCTATGGCTACACCTTC. Translation gives CASSIGGGYGYTF.

V usage is TRBV12-3 or TRBV12-4 and J usage is TRBJ1-1; D unclear. The V and J ends lost 1 base and 9 bases respectively, with 6 bases between them. The CDR3 length is 11 residues. The DNA of the CDR3 is TGTGCCAGCAGTTTAGGAGTCCAAGCTTTCTTT. The encoded protein is CASSLGVQAFF.

This clonotype appeared a few times. The rearrangement links TRBV9 to TRBJ1-4, with unresolved D. The V gene lost 4 bases and the J gene lost 0 bases, with 10 bases spanning the gap. The germline V gene encodes CDR1 SGDLS and CDR2 YYNGEE. The CDR3 length is 15 residues. The CDR3 is CASSQAGATNEKLFF. CDR3 nucleotide sequence: TGTGCCAGCAGCCAAGCCGGTGCAACTAATGAAAAACTGTTTTTT.

This clonotype has just a few counts. The genes are TRBV6-5 and TRBJ2-2; possible D gene TRBD2, 7 bases. This CDR3 region has 15 residues. Germline V CDR1 and CDR2: MNHEY, SVGAGI. Trimming removed 5 bases from V and 4 bases from J, with 14 bases in between. The CDR3 reads CASSHDGGRTGELFF. The CDR3 DNA reads as TGTGCCAGCAGTCACGACGGGGGGCGCACCGGGGAGCTGTTTTTT.

This clonotype was counted only a few times. V gene TRBV29-1 combines with J gene TRBJ2-7; perhaps TRBD1 as D (6 bases). CDR1 is SQVTM and CDR2 is ANQGSEA in the germline V gene. V dropped 6 bases and J dropped 7 bases, with 10 bases sitting between them. The length of the CDR3 is 10 residues. CDR3 nucleotides: TGCAGCGTGGACAGTAATGAGCAGTACTTC. Translation gives CSVDSNEQYF.

A note on this clonotype: A much larger clonotype is one base distant, so this may be a read error. The V gene is TRBV6-5, the J gene TRBJ2-7, with TRBD2 as a possible D gene (5 bases). The CDR3 extends over 14 amino acids. Germline V gene sequence: CDR1 MNHEY, CDR2 SVGAGI. CDR3 in DNA: TGTGCCAGCAGTGACTCGAGGGTGACCTACGAGCAGTACTTC. Its translation: CASSDSRVTYEQYF.

The V gene is TRBV7-9, the J gene TRBJ2-7, with D possibly TRBD1 on 7 matching bases. The CDR3 has 15 amino acids. Trimming stripped 2 bases from V and 7 bases from J, with 18 bases between. CDR1 and CDR2 (germline): SEHNR, FQNEAQ (reference sequence). As DNA, the CDR3 is TGTGCCAGCAGCTTAATTGCGGGACAGAACAATGAGCAGTACTTC. Protein: CASSLIAGQNNEQYF.

Worth noting for this clonotype: One junction end does not reproduce the germline sequence, and a read error may be involved. The chain carries TRBV4-3 and TRBJ2-6; D not certain. From germline, CDR1 is LGHNA and CDR2 YSLEER. The CDR3 consists of 23 residues. For the CDR3, the DNA is TGCGCCAACAGCCAAGATTGCTACCTAATCTGGGGAACTAACCTCTCTGGGGCCAACGTCCTGACTTTC. It specifies CANSQDCYLIWGTNLSGANVLTF.

J is TRBJ2-3 and V is TRBV4-2; D is perhaps TRBD1 or TRBD2 (5 bases each). From germline, CDR1 is LGHNA and CDR2 YNFKEQ. The CDR3 extends over 17 amino acids. V was cut by 0 bases and J by 4 bases, with 17 bases left in between. CDR3 sequence (DNA): TGTGCCAGCAGCCAAGAGGGTGAGCCCGGGGCGCCAGATACGCAGTATTTT. Its protein product is CASSQEGEPGAPDTQYF.

The DNA for the CDR3 is TGTGCCAGCAGCGCCCCGGTTGCCACAGATACGCAGTATTTT. This gives the protein CASSAPVATDTQYF. This chain links TRBV7-3 with TRBJ2-3; no clear D gene. This CDR3 comprises 14 residues. V was shortened by 5 bases and J by 2 bases, with 11 bases between the two germline ends. Germline V lookup: CDR1 SGHTA, CDR2 FQGTGA.

This clonotype appeared once. The chain carries TRBV7-8 and TRBJ2-1, with D tentatively TRBD1 or TRBD2 (5 bases each). V lost 0 bases to trimming and J lost 8 bases, with 29 bases between them. The CDR3 covers 20 residues. Germline V gene sequence: CDR1 SGHVS, CDR2 FQNEAQ. In nucleotides, the CDR3 is TGTGCCAGCAGCTTAGCCCTTATACATCTTCCGGGACCAGCGGATGATGAGCAGTTCTTC. Translation: CASSLALIHLPGPADDEQFF. The full variable domain, in which reference TRBV7-8 and TRBJ2-1 provide the parts outside the CDR3, is GAGVSQSPRYKVAKRGQDVALRCDPISGHVSLFWYQQALGQGPEFLTYFQNEAQLDKSGLPSDRFFAERPEGSVSTLKIQRTQQEDSAVYLCASSLALIHLPGPADDEQFFGPGTRLTVL.

J is TRBJ1-1 and V is TRBV20-1, with a tentative D call TRBD1 (6 bases). CDR1 and CDR2 (germline): DFQATT, SNEGSKA (reference sequence). The CDR3 length is 13 residues. Trimming took 7 bases from V and 3 from J, leaving 15 bases between them. CDR3 residues: CSGTQGRHTEAFF. In DNA, the CDR3 is TGCAGTGGCACCCAGGGGCGTCACACTGAAGCTTTCTTT.

The chain uses TRBV4-2 and TRBJ1-2; TRBD1 agrees at 7 bases. V shed 4 bases, J shed 3 bases, and the junction held 8 bases outside the gene matches. From germline, CDR1 is LGHNA and CDR2 YNFKEQ. This CDR3 is 15 amino acids long. Here the CDR3 reads CASSLNTGDDYGYTF. DNA for the CDR3: TGTGCCAGCAGCCTCAACACAGGGGACGACTATGGCTACACCTTC.

The rearrangement joins TRBV12-3 or TRBV12-4 to TRBJ2-7; the D gene is possibly TRBD2 (6 bases). The DNA end is more similar to TRBJ2-1, so the J call may be wrong. The CDR3 covers 15 residues. For the CDR3, the DNA is TGTGCCAGCAGTCTTAAGGCGGGGAGCTCCTACGAGCAGTTCTTC. It encodes CASSLKAGSSYEQFF.

The rearrangement uses TRBV10-3 and TRBJ1-3; no definite D call. V lost 2 bases and J lost 0, with 11 bases in between. The CDR3 is made up of 16 amino acids. The germline V gene encodes CDR1 ENHRY and CDR2 SYGVKD. The CDR3 DNA is TGTGCCATCAGTGAGAGGGTGATCAGCTCTGGAAACACCATATATTTT. Encoded protein: CAISERVISSGNTIYF.

In its sample, this clonotype was seen a few times. The chain couples TRBV4-3 to TRBJ1-2; D uncertain. The germline V gene has CDR1 LGHNA and CDR2 YSLEER. V shed 0 bases and J shed 5 bases, with 16 bases lying between them. The CDR3 is 16 amino acids. The CDR3 DNA follows: TGCGCCAGCAGCCAAGACCCCAGACCGACAATTTATGGCTACACCTTC. Its protein product is CASSQDPRPTIYGYTF.

This clonotype was recorded a few times. J is TRBJ1-5 and V is TRBV7-3, with D tentatively TRBD1 (5 bases). With 8 bases removed from V and 3 bases from J, the gap between germline ends came to 11 bases. The germline V gene has CDR1 SGHTA and CDR2 FQGTGA. The CDR3 totals 13 residues. In nucleotides, the CDR3 is TGTGCCAGCGCCGCAGGGCTCAATCAGCCCCAGCATTTT. Its translation: CASAAGLNQPQHF.